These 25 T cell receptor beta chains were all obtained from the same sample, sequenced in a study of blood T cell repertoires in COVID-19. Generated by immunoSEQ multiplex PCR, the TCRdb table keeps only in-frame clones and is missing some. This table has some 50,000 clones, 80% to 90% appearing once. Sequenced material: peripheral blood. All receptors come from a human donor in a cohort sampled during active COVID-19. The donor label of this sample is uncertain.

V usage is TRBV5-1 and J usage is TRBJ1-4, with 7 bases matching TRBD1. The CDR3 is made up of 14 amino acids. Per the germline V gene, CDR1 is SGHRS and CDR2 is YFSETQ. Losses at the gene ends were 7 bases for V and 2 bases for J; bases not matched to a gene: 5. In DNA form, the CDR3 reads TGCGCCAGCGCCTTGGGACAGACTAATGAAAAACTGTTTTTT. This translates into CASALGQTNEKLFF. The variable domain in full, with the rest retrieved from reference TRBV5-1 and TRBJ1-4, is KAGVTQTPRYLIKTRGQQVTLSCSPISGHRSVSWYQQTPGQGLQFLFEYFSETQRNKGNFPGRFSGRQFSNSRSEMNVSTLELGDSALYLCASALGQTNEKLFFGSGTQLSVL.

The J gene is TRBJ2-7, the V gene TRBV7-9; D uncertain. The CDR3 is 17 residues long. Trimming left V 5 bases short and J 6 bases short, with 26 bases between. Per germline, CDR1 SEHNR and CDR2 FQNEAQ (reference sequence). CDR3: CASSPQMITRGGSEQYF. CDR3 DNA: TGTGCCAGCAGCCCCCAGATGATTACCCGCGGTGGTTCCGAGCAGTACTTC.

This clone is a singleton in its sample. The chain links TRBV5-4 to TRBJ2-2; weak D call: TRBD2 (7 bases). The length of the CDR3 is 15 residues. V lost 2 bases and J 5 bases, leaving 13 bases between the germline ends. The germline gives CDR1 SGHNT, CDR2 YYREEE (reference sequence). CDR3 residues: CASSLGGVRTGELFF. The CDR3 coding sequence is TGTGCCAGCAGCTTAGGGGGGGTCCGGACCGGGGAGCTGTTTTTT.

The DNA of the CDR3 is TGTGCCAGCAGCTCCCAGGGAGCGGGGGTCTACAATGAGCAGTTCTTC. Its protein product is CASSSQGAGVYNEQFF. The chain is built from TRBV7-3 and TRBJ2-1; 8 bases are shared with TRBD2. Trimming removed 4 bases from V and 3 bases from J; junction bases left unmatched: 8. This CDR3 region has 16 residues. Per the germline V gene, CDR1 is SGHTA and CDR2 is FQGTGA.

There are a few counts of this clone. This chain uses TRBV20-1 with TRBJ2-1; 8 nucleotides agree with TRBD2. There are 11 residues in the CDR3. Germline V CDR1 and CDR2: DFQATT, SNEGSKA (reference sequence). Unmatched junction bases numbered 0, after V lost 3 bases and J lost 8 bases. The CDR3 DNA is TGCAGTGCTAGGGGACTAGATGAGCAGTTCTTC. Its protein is CSARGLDEQFF.

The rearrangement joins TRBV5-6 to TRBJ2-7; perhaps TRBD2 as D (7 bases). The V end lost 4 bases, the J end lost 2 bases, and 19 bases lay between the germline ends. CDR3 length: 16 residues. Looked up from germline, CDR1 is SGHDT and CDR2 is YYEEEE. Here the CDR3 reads CASSQVQGLSAYEQYF. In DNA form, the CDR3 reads TGTGCCAGCAGCCAGGTACAGGGACTATCAGCCTACGAGCAGTACTTC.

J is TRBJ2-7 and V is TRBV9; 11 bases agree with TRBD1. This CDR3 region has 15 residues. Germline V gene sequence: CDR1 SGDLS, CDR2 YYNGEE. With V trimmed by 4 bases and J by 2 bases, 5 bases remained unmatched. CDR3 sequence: CASSSGQGVAYEQYF. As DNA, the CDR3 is TGTGCCAGCAGCTCGGGACAGGGGGTGGCCTACGAGCAGTACTTC.

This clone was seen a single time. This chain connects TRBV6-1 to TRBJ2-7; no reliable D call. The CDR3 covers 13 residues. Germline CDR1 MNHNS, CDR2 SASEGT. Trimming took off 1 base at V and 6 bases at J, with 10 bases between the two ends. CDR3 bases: TGTGCCAGCAGTGAAGACCCGGTACTCGAGCAGTACTTC. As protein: CASSEDPVLEQYF.

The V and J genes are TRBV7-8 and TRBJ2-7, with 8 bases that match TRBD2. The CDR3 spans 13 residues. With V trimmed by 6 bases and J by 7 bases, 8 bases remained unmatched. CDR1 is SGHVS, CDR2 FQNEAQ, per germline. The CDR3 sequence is CASSWTGGGEQYF. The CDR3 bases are TGTGCCAGCAGTTGGACGGGAGGGGGGGAGCAGTACTTC.

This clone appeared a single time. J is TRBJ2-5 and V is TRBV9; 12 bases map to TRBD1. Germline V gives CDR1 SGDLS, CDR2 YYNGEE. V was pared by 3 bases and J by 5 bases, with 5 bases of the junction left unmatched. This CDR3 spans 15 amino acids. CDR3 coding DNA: TGTGCCAGCAGCGCGGGACAGGGGGCCCGGGAGACCCAGTACTTC. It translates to CASSAGQGARETQYF.

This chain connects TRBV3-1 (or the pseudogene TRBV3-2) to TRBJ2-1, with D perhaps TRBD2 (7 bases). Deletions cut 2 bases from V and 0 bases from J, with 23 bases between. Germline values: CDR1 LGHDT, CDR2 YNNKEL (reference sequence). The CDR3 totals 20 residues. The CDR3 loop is CASSQTPPGGVFSSYNEQFF. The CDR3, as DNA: TGTGCCAGCAGCCAAACCCCTCCGGGGGGCGTTTTTAGCTCCTACAATGAGCAGTTCTTC.

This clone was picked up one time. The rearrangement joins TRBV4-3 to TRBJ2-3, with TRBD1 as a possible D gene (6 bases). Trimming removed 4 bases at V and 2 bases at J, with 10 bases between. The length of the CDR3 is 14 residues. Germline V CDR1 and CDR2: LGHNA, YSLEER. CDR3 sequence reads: CASSPQGPTDTQYF. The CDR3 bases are TGCGCCAGCAGCCCCCAGGGGCCCACAGATACGCAGTATTTT.

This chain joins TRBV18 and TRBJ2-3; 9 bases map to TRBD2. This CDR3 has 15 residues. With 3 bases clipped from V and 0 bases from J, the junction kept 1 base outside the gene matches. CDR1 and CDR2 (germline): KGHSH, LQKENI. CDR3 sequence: CASSPAGGSTDTQYF. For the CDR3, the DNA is TGTGCCAGCTCACCGGCGGGGGGGAGCACAGATACGCAGTATTTT.

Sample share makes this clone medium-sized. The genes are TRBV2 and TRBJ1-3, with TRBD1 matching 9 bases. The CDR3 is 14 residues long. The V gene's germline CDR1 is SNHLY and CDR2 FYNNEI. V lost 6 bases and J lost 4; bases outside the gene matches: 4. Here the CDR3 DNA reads TGTGCCAGCAGCCAGGGACAGGGCGGAAACACCATATATTTT. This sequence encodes CASSQGQGGNTIYF.

CDR3 amino acids: CASSYDTGGKSPLHF. The CDR3 DNA reads as TGTGCCAGCAGCTATGATACAGGGGGAAAGTCACCCCTCCACTTT. V usage is TRBV5-6 and J usage is TRBJ1-6, with TRBD1 matching 8 bases. The CDR3 covers 15 residues. V trimming: 3 bases; J trimming: 10 bases; junction bases outside the gene matches: 9. The V gene's germline CDR1 is SGHDT and CDR2 YYEEEE.

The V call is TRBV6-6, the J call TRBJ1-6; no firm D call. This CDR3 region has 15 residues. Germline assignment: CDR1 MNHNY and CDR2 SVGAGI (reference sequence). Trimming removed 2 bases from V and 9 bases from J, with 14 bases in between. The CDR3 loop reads CASSYVPGEGSPLHF. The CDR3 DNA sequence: TGTGCCAGCAGTTACGTCCCTGGGGAGGGTTCACCCCTCCACTTT.

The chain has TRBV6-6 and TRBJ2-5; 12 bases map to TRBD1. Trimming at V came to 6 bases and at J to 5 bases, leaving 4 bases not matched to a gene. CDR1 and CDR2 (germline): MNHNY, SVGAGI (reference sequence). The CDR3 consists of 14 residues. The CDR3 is CASRGTGGVETQYF. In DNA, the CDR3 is TGTGCCAGCAGGGGGACAGGGGGCGTGGAGACCCAGTACTTC.

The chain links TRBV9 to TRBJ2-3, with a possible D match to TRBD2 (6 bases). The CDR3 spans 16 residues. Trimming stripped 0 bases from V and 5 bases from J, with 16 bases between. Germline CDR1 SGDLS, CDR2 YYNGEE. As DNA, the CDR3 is TGTGCCAGCAGCGTAGCGGGGTTGCTAGCGAGAGATACGCAGTATTTT. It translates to CASSVAGLLARDTQYF.

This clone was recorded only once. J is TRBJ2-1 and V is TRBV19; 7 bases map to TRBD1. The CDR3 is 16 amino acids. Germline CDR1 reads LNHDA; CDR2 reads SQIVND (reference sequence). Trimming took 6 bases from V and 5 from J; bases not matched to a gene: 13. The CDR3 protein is CASRSTGRKGDNEQFF. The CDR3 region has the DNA TGTGCCAGTAGGTCGACAGGGCGTAAAGGGGACAATGAGCAGTTCTTC.

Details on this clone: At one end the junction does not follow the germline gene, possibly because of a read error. The CDR3 region is CSVEVQGKYEQYF. CDR3 in DNA: TGCAGCGTGGAAGTACAGGGGAAGTACGAGCAGTACTTC. The rearrangement uses TRBV29-1 and TRBJ2-7; 7 nucleotides agree with TRBD1. The germline gives CDR1 SQVTM, CDR2 ANQGSEA. This CDR3 is built from 13 residues.

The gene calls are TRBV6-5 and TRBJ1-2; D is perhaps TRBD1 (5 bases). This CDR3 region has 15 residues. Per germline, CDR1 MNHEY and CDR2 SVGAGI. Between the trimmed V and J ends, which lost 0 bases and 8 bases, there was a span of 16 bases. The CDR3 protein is CASSYSQGSLRGYTF. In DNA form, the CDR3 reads TGTGCCAGCAGTTACTCCCAGGGAAGCCTCCGCGGCTACACCTTC.

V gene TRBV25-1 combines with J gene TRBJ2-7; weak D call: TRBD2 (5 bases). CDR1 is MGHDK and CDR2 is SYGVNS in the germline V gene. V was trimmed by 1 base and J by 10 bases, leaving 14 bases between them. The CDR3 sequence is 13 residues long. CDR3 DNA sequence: TGTGCCAGCAGTGAATTGAGCGCCGGGGTTCAGTACTTC. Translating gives CASSELSAGVQYF.

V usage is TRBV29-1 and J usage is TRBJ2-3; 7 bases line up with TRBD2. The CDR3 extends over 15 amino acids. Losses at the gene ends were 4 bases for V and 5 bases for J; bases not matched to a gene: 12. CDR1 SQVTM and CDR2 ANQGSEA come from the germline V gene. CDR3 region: CSVGLGAGVEDTQYF. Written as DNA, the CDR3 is TGCAGCGTTGGGCTAGGGGCGGGGGTTGAAGATACGCAGTATTTT.

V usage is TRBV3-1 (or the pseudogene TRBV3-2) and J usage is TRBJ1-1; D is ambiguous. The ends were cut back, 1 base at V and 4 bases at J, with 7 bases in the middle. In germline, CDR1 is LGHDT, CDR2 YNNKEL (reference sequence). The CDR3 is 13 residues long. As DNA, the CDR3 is TGTGCCAGCAGCCAAGGGCCGATCACTGAAGCTTTCTTT. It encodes CASSQGPITEAFF.

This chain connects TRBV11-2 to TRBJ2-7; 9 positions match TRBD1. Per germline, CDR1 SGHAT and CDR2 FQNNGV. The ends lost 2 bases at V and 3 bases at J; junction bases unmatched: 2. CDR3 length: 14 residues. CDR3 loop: CASSLLDRGYEQYF. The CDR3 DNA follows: TGTGCCAGCAGCTTACTGGACAGGGGCTACGAGCAGTACTTC.